Below are 5 T cell receptor beta chains sequenced from a single sample in a study of cytomegalovirus exposure and HLA in healthy donors. This PCR relied on a set of 60 Vbeta primers and 13 Jbeta primers. The data were produced by immunoSEQ multiplex PCR, yet TCRdb's version contains in-frame clones alone and is incomplete. The sample gives 200,000 to 250,000 clones, 70% to 80% of which show up once; roughly 2.6% is in the top ten. Sequencing used PBMCs. These receptors all stem from a woman aged 55-70 years in good health and CMV-seropositive.

This sequence joins TRBV5-4 and TRBJ1-3; D perhaps matches TRBD1 (6 bases). V was cut by 3 bases and J by 0 bases, with 10 bases left in between. Germline CDR1 and CDR2: SGHNT and YYREEE (reference sequence). This CDR3 is 15 amino acids long. The CDR3 loop reads CASSSDSFSGNTIYF. Written as DNA, the CDR3 is TGTGCCAGCAGCTCGGACAGCTTCTCTGGAAACACCATATATTTT.

The V gene is TRBV18, the J gene TRBJ1-1; the D gene is possibly TRBD1 (6 bases). CDR3 length: 15 residues. CDR1 is KGHSH and CDR2 is LQKENI in the germline V gene. The V and J ends lost 6 bases and 4 bases respectively, with 18 bases between them. The CDR3 is CASSPSQQGSTEAFF. The CDR3 bases are TGTGCCAGCTCCCCGTCACAGCAGGGGAGCACTGAAGCTTTCTTT.

The gene calls are TRBV18 and TRBJ2-3; 9 bases agree with TRBD2. CDR3 length equals 16 residues. V gave up 3 bases and J gave up 6 bases; unmatched junction bases: 10. Germline V CDR1 and CDR2: KGHSH, LQKENI. The DNA for the CDR3 is TGTGCCAGCTCACCTAGGACTAGCGTGTTGGCGGATACGCAGTATTTT. The encoded protein is CASSPRTSVLADTQYF.

The CDR3 DNA is TGTGCCAGCAGCTTACGGACAGGGTATAATGAAAAACTGTTTTTT. Encoded protein: CASSLRTGYNEKLFF. This sequence joins TRBV7-9 and TRBJ1-4, with 8 bases identical to TRBD1. V shed 2 bases, J shed 4 bases, and the junction held 3 bases outside the gene matches. Germline lookup yields CDR1 SEHNR and CDR2 FQNEAQ (reference sequence). This CDR3 region has 15 residues.

The chain uses TRBV6-5 and TRBJ1-2; 9 bases are a match to TRBD1. The J segment lost 8 bases and the V segment lost 6 bases, leaving 7 bases of the junction unmatched. Germline CDR1 is MNHEY and CDR2 is SVGAGI. CDR3 length: 13 residues. For the CDR3, the DNA is TGTGCCAGCAGCCGCAGGGACAGGGAAGGCTACACCTTC. Translated: CASSRRDREGYTF.